The sequence of this T cell receptor beta chain was determined in a study of cytomegalovirus exposure and HLA in healthy donors (dated 2017 in TCRdb). A note on the overall study: According to a later analysis, one platform produced both the approximately 110 validation repertoires and the 550 to 800 repertoires of the first cohort. The study aimed to test whether cataloging public T cell receptors could reveal signatures of past pathogen exposure. Along with the approximately 600-subject first cohort, a separate validation cohort of some 130 different subjects was used. High-throughput TCR immunosequencing, statistical association of individual TCRs with disease status, and machine learning were combined to predict cytomegalovirus infection status. Beyond this particular receptor, the publication reports: In vitro tests confirmed that a few of the cytomegalovirus-associated TCR beta chains recognize cytomegalovirus antigens. The authors suggested that the approach could potentially be generalized to other disease states and immunological phenotypes. Most TCR sequences were seen in very few donors, while some public TCRs were found in many individuals. The study gave a list of 150 to 200 TCR beta chains associated with cytomegalovirus. The classifier was reported to diagnose cytomegalovirus status with high specificity and sensitivity in both the original cohort and the validation cohort. The validation cohort had no HLA typing available for a later analysis, so co-occurrence within that cohort was assessed over all 130 or so repertoires. In a later analysis, TCRs clustered in the first cohort were found to also tend to co-occur in the roughly 120 validation repertoires, with 94% of cluster scores above 0.

Turning to this clone: The antigen it recognizes is unknown. No much larger clone is present one base from it, and per-base qualities are unavailable.

Libraries were prepared through the immunoSEQ multiplex PCR assay. Per the authors' processing: To diagnose cytomegalovirus status from the catalog of TCR beta chain sequences, a statistical classification framework was built. Drawn from immuneACCESS, this table holds only the in-frame rearrangements with V and J called that TCRdb kept. Clones are partly lost; checked studies trace under half to an unresolved V gene and leave the rest unexplained. From that table come the V and J calls and clone size; the DNA was used to work out D and trimming. This sample holds over 250,000 clones; roughly 85% were observed only once. The ten largest account for about 1% of the sample. As encoded in the germline V gene, CDR1 is SGDLS while CDR2 is YYNGEE. At the junction V is shortened by 2 bases and J by 5 bases, with 10 bases in between. Reading from cysteine to phenylalanine, the CDR3 counts 13 amino acids. Only CDR3 DNA remains: 39 bases, in frame from the first base.

The donors were included in the validation cohort of 130 or so subjects, a group kept apart from the approximately 650-subject first cohort. The chain links TRBV9 with TRBJ1-2, and the D gene may be TRBD1, 5 bases matching. The clonotype originates from a woman between 18 and 30 years old in good health and CMV-seronegative. The specimen was PBMCs. The sequenced DNA is TGTGCCAGCAGCGTCCAGGGTAGTTATGGCTACACCTTC. Translation gives CASSVQGSYGYTF.